This T cell receptor (beta chain) is drawn from a study of CD8 T cells in ankylosing spondylitis. General study findings and limits: What seemed typical of ankylosing spondylitis blood was a TCR beta motif built from roughly eight highly homologous variants.

This clonotype has ten or more counts. The antigen is not known. TCRdb reprocessed the 5' RACE reads with MiXCR, giving one entry per CDR3 protein. The sample carries about 510,000 distinct CDR3 sequences, about 5.4% recorded once. The V end was cut by 3 bases, the J end by 3 bases, with 8 bases between. Germline loops: CDR1 KGHSH, CDR2 LQKENI. The CDR3 totals 13 residues. The source of this sequence is a male donor with ankylosing spondylitis. Material: blood, either unsorted or a sorted T cell fraction (not recorded which). The V call is TRBV18, the J call TRBJ2-5; D not resolved. The CDR3 sequence is CASSPTREETQYF. The CDR3 bases are TGTGCCAGCTCACCGACAAGGGAAGAGACCCAGTACTTC.